This T cell receptor beta chain was identified during a study of vaccination effects on CD4 cells after COVID-19. TCRdb's copy holds only in-frame clones and misses some; the assay was immunoSEQ multiplex PCR. The sample has around 50,000 clones, approximately 70% seen once. Isolation of CD4+ T cells took place after 10 to 11 days of culture. About this clone: Its antigen is not identified.

In germline, CDR1 is LNHDA, CDR2 SQIVND (reference sequence). With V trimmed by 4 bases and J by 2 bases, 8 bases remained unmatched. CDR3 size: 17 residues. The sequencing here drew on CD4+ T cells from PBMCs cultured without peptide, taken before COVID-19 vaccination. The J gene is TRBJ2-1, the V gene TRBV19, with 10 bases lining up with TRBD2. This clonotype was obtained from a human donor who received a COVID-19 vaccine. CDR3 sequence (DNA): TGTGCCAGTAGTAGGAGCGGGAGGGCCGGTACCTACAATGAGCAGTTCTTC. Amino acids: CASSRSGRAGTYNEQFF.